This T cell receptor (beta chain) is drawn from a study of neoadjuvant nivolumab and ipilimumab in lung cancer (TCRdb year 2020). General notes on the study: In the NEOSTAR trial, nivolumab was administered intravenously at 3 mg/kg on days 1, 15 and 29, and the combination arm also received ipilimumab 1 mg/kg on day 1 only. The primary endpoint of the trial was the rate of major pathologic response (MPR) in the intention-to-treat population of each study arm. Of the 40 to 50 patients with operable NSCLC treated in the trial, about 23 were randomized to nivolumab monotherapy and roughly 20 to nivolumab plus ipilimumab. The study compared TCR repertoires in pretherapy (baseline) peripheral blood with TCR repertoires in tumors resected at surgery following neoadjuvant immune checkpoint blockade. Seven patients had matched pretherapy and resected tumor pairs analyzed, with four treated with nivolumab and three with nivolumab plus ipilimumab.

The meaning of the sample's time point label: pretherapy, before neoadjuvant immune checkpoint inhibitors. Samples were obtained from the phase 2 randomized NEOSTAR trial, in which neoadjuvant nivolumab or nivolumab plus ipilimumab followed by surgery was tested in operable NSCLC. CDR1 SEHNR and CDR2 FQNEAQ were looked up in the germline V gene (reference sequence). V has 4 bases trimmed and J has 4 bases trimmed; junction bases matching no gene number 11. From the cysteine through the phenylalanine, the CDR3 covers 16 amino acids. Only CDR3 DNA remains: 48 bases, in frame from the first base. Here is what the overall study found, with its caveats: From pretherapy to surgery, tumor T-cell richness and clonality went up in three of three dual-therapy tumors, versus only two of four nivolumab-treated tumors. A positive correlation was observed between pretherapy blood TCR richness and richness in tumors resected after neoadjuvant therapy (Spearman R ≈ 0.8). Greater TCR richness and clonality were observed in resected tumors than in tumor-adjacent uninvolved lung, and increases were observed in more dual-therapy-treated tumors. There was no significant correlation between TCR clonality and pathologic tumor regression, and just a single major-pathologic-response sample was available for the clonality-regression analysis. A small number of samples underwent TCR sequencing.

Library preparation used the immunoSEQ multiplex PCR assay. In the paper's pipeline: Repertoires were summarized by richness and clonality, and significantly expanded and contracted clones were identified between pre- and post-therapy samples. Drawn from immuneACCESS, this table holds only the in-frame rearrangements with V and J called that TCRdb kept. Clones are partly lost; checked studies trace under half to an unresolved V gene and leave the rest unexplained. V and J calls and clone size are as listed in that table; D and trimming were resolved from the DNA. This sample gives around 21,000 clones in total; roughly 84% of them show up just once. The top ten clones comprise about 21% of the sample. A remark on this clone: No cognate antigen has been identified for it. Base qualities were left out, and no much larger clone turns up one base away.

Source: peripheral blood, taken before neoadjuvant nivolumab, alone or with ipilimumab. The chain is encoded by TRBV7-9 joined to TRBJ1-2, with 8 bases matching TRBD1. The sequence derives from an adult with non-small cell lung cancer. CDR3 protein: CASSSRQGAIVYGYTF. At the DNA level, the sequence is TGTGCCAGCAGCTCCCGCCAGGGGGCAATAGTCTATGGCTACACCTTC. Where the CDR3 stops, the reference TRBV7-9 and TRBJ1-2 genes take over; the full variable domain is DTGVSQNPRHKITKRGQNVTFRCDPISEHNRLYWYRQTLGQGPEFLTYFQNEAQLEKSRLLSDRFSAERPKGSFSTLEIQRTEQGDSAMYLCASSSRQGAIVYGYTFGSGTRLTVV.